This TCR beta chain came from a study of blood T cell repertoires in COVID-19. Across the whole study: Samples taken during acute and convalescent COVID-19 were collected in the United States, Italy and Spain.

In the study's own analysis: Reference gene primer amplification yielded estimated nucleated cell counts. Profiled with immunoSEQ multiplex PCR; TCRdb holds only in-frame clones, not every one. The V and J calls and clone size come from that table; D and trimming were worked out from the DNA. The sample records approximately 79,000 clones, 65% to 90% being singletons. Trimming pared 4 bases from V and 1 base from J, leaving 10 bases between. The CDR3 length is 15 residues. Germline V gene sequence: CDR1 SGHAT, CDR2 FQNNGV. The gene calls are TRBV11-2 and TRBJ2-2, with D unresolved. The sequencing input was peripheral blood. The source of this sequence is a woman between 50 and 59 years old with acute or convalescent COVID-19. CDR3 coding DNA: TGTGCCAGCAGCTCCCCACGACAGAACACCGGGGAGCTGTTTTTT. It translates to CASSSPRQNTGELFF.